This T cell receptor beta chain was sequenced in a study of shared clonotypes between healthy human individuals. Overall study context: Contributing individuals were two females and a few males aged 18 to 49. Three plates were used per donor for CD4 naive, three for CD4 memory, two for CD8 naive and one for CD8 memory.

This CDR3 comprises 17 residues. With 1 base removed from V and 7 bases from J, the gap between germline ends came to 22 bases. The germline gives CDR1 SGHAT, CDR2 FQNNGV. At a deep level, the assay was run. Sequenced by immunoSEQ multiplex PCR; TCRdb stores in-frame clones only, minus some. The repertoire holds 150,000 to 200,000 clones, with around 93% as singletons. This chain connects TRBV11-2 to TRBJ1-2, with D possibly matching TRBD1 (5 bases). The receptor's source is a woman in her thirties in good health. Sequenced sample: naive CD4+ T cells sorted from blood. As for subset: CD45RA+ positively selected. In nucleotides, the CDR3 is TGTGCCAGCAGCTTAGTTCGGCCAGGGCAGATACACTCTGGCTACACCTTC. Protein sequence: CASSLVRPGQIHSGYTF.